Presented here are 3 T cell receptor beta chains from one specimen sequenced in a study of glioma-infiltrating T cells after dendritic cell vaccination. Libraries were prepared by immunoSEQ multiplex PCR; TCRdb keeps only in-frame clonotypes and omits some of them. This sample carries 90,000 to 110,000 clones, around 89% of them seen once, and the ten largest clones take 2.5% to 3.5%. The time point was: after dendritic cell vaccination, including at tumor progression/relapse. Sequencing was performed on blood, taken after dendritic cell vaccination. These TCRs come from a human donor with glioblastoma.

J is TRBJ1-1 and V is TRBV19; D unresolved. In germline, CDR1 is LNHDA, CDR2 SQIVND (reference sequence). The CDR3 runs to 12 residues. V was cut by 0 bases and J by 7 bases, with 6 bases left in between. The CDR3 reads CASSIEWSEAFF. The CDR3 DNA is TGTGCCAGTAGTATAGAATGGAGTGAAGCTTTCTTT.

The chain carries TRBV27 and TRBJ2-2; TRBD2 aligns across 15 bases. The CDR3 contains 18 residues. In germline, CDR1 is MNHEY, CDR2 SMNVEV (reference sequence). The trim removed 0 bases at V and 5 bases at J, leaving 4 bases unmatched. The CDR3 bases are TGTGCCAGCAGTTTATCTGGGACTAGCGGGAGGATTACCGGGGAGCTGTTTTTT. This sequence encodes CASSLSGTSGRITGELFF.

The chain is built from TRBV18 and TRBJ2-3, with 8 bases aligning to TRBD2. V shed 4 bases and J 2 bases; nucleotides not matched to a gene: 8. Per germline, CDR1 KGHSH and CDR2 LQKENI. This CDR3 spans 16 amino acids. In DNA, the CDR3 is TGTGCCAGCTCACATGGTTTTAGCGGGATCACAGATACGCAGTATTTT. It codes for CASSHGFSGITDTQYF.